The clone carrying this T cell receptor (beta chain) was observed many times. What it binds is unknown. V lost 5 bases, J lost 3 bases, and 5 bases stayed unmatched. This CDR3 is built from 14 residues. These data belong to a study of T-cell reconstitution after alpha-beta-depleted transplantation in children. It was with unique molecular identifiers that the TCRbeta library was prepared. MiXCR, run by TCRdb on the PCR reads, gives a single entry per CDR3 protein. The sample carries about 830,000 distinct CDR3 sequences, under 20% recorded once. Whole-study results and caveats: By about two months after transplant, alpha-beta T cells reportedly arose from several hundred graft clones that had expanded. Certain patients had high TCRbeta diversity at day 60, and it came from recipient T cells and thymic progenitors that survived. Newly produced T cells mostly accounted for T-cell counts and diversity one year post-transplant.

This material consisted of PBMCs, mostly from graft donor cells, taken 360 days after TCRalphabeta/CD19-depleted stem cell transplant. This TCR came from a male patient younger than 18 who had a stem cell transplant for acute lymphoblastic leukemia, so the T cells may come from the graft donor. The genes are TRBV12-3 or TRBV12-4 and TRBJ2-7, with 9 bases that match TRBD1. The CDR3 DNA reads as TGTGCCAGCAGTCGTACAGGGGGCAACTACGAGCAGTACTTC. It is translated as CASSRTGGNYEQYF.